The 6 T cell receptor beta chains below all came from one sample that was sequenced in a study of control samples from healthy donors and cancer patients (TCRdb year 2020). Libraries were built with the immunoSEQ multiplex PCR assay. The table was pulled from immuneACCESS by TCRdb, which kept in-frame rearrangements only. Such tables lose some clones; where checked, under half of the loss comes from unresolved V genes, and the rest has no known cause. Counted in this sample were 150,000 to 200,000 clones; around 90% of them appeared once. The top ten clonotypes cover 1.3% to 1.5% of the sample. The sample comprised blood. The receptors derive from a man aged 25-45 years in good health.

V gene TRBV19 combines with J gene TRBJ1-2; TRBD1 matches 9 bases. The J segment lost 8 bases and the V segment lost 1 base, leaving 11 bases of the junction unmatched. The CDR3 is 16 residues long. The V gene's germline CDR1 is LNHDA and CDR2 SQIVND (reference sequence). The CDR3 protein is CASSIGLGTGSGGYTF. The CDR3 region has the DNA TGTGCCAGTAGTATAGGCCTCGGGACAGGGAGTGGCGGCTACACCTTC.

The chain combines TRBV6-6 with TRBJ1-6; D might be TRBD1 (5 bases). The CDR3 runs to 14 residues. V lost 6 bases to trimming and J lost 14 bases, with 20 bases between them. Germline assignment: CDR1 MNHNY and CDR2 SVGAGI (reference sequence). The CDR3 region is CASSTGTEISTLHF. CDR3 coding DNA: TGTGCCAGCAGCACCGGGACGGAGATTTCCACCCTCCACTTT.

As regards this clone: One junction end disagrees with the germline gene, perhaps due to a read error. The V gene is TRBV27, the J gene TRBJ1-1; 10 bases fit TRBD1. Per germline, CDR1 MNHEY and CDR2 SMNVEV (reference sequence). The CDR3 has 15 residues. This CDR3 is CAGSSAGQGSTEAFF. CDR3 sequence (DNA): TGTGCCGGCAGCTCCGCGGGACAGGGGAGCACTGAAGCTTTCTTT.

The V gene is TRBV19, the J gene TRBJ1-1, with 9 bases matching TRBD1. The CDR3 covers 13 residues. The germline V gene has CDR1 LNHDA and CDR2 SQIVND (reference sequence). V shed 6 bases and J 8 bases; nucleotides not matched to a gene: 7. CDR3 region: CASRRDRAFEAFF. CDR3 coding DNA: TGTGCCAGTAGGCGGGACAGGGCGTTCGAAGCTTTCTTT.

The rearrangement links TRBV4-1 to TRBJ2-7; perhaps TRBD2 as D (7 bases). V gave up 0 bases and J gave up 6 bases, with 12 bases separating them. CDR3 length: 14 residues. Per germline, CDR1 MGHRA and CDR2 YSYEKL. The CDR3 bases are TGCGCCAGCAGCCAAGATCCCGGGGGGCTCGAGCAGTACTTC. Protein: CASSQDPGGLEQYF.

The chain joins TRBV6-5 to TRBJ1-2; possibly TRBD1 for D (6 bases). This CDR3 is 13 amino acids long. The germline V and J ends were trimmed by 7 bases and 10 bases, with 19 bases remaining between them. CDR1 MNHEY and CDR2 SVGAGI come from the germline V gene. CDR3 protein: CASTLGTSGPYTF. The CDR3 nucleotides are TGTGCCAGCACCCTAGGGACATCTGGGCCCTACACCTTC.